These 13 T cell receptor beta chains came from one sample sequenced in a study of CD8+ T cells in alopecia areata. In each case, RNA was isolated and then reverse transcribed into cDNA as the sequencing template. Produced via immunoSEQ multiplex PCR; TCRdb's table is partial and in-frame only. The sample gives approximately 150,000 clones, about nine tenths of which show up once; roughly 15% is in the top ten. The sequencing here drew on CD8+ T cells sorted from blood, taken at week 0. All receptors derive from a human donor with alopecia areata.

The J gene is TRBJ2-3, the V gene TRBV4-2; the match to TRBD2 covers 9 bases. The V gene end was trimmed by 0 bases and the J gene end by 6 bases; junction bases not matched to a gene: 4. Looked up from germline, CDR1 is LGHNA and CDR2 is YNFKEQ. The CDR3 contains 15 residues. CDR3 nucleotide sequence: TGTGCCAGCAGCCAAGAGGGACTAGCTGGTGATACGCAGTATTTT. Translation: CASSQEGLAGDTQYF.

This rearrangement joins TRBV9 to TRBJ2-3, with D perhaps TRBD2 (6 bases). This CDR3 has 15 residues. Germline loops: CDR1 SGDLS, CDR2 YYNGEE. V was pared by 4 bases and J by 4 bases, with 16 bases between. Written as DNA, the CDR3 is TGTGCCAGCAGCCCCTCCTGGGAGGCCCCAGATACGCAGTATTTT. Translation: CASSPSWEAPDTQYF.

The chain employs TRBV7-9 and TRBJ1-1, with 7 bases identical to TRBD1. This CDR3 is built from 16 residues. Germline lookup yields CDR1 SEHNR and CDR2 FQNEAQ (reference sequence). The V segment lost 4 bases and the J segment 0 bases; nucleotides outside the gene matches: 8. In DNA form, the CDR3 reads TGTGCCAGCAGCTGGGGACAGTACGTCATGAACACTGAAGCTTTCTTT. Amino acids: CASSWGQYVMNTEAFF.

The V and J genes are TRBV7-9 and TRBJ2-7; D is tentatively TRBD1 or TRBD2 (6 bases each). CDR1 is SEHNR and CDR2 is FQNEAQ in the germline V gene (reference sequence). Between the trimmed V and J ends, which lost 7 bases and 3 bases, there was a span of 19 bases. CDR3 size: 15 residues. CDR3 nucleotides: TGTGCCAGCAAGCTAGAGGGGGGTGAAGGCTACGAGCAGTACTTC. It encodes CASKLEGGEGYEQYF.

V usage is TRBV27 and J usage is TRBJ1-2; 10 bases are a match to TRBD1. CDR3 size: 15 residues. With 5 bases clipped from V and 3 bases from J, the junction kept 6 bases outside the gene matches. CDR1 MNHEY and CDR2 SMNVEV come from the germline V gene (reference sequence). In DNA form, the CDR3 reads TGTGCCAGCAGTCCCGGACAGGGGGTTTACTATGGCTACACCTTC. Residues: CASSPGQGVYYGYTF.

The chain carries TRBV9 and TRBJ2-2; 7 bases agree with TRBD2. J gave up 2 bases and V 2 bases, and 3 bases lay outside the gene matches. This CDR3 comprises 15 residues. Germline CDR1 and CDR2: SGDLS and YYNGEE. The CDR3 DNA sequence: TGTGCCAGCAGCGTTAGCGGGCTAAACACCGGGGAGCTGTTTTTT. It encodes CASSVSGLNTGELFF.

In this sample, this clone turned up a few times. The chain recombines TRBV6-5 with TRBJ1-3; D not certain. Per the germline V gene, CDR1 is MNHEY and CDR2 is SVGAGI. Between the trimmed V and J ends, which lost 5 bases and 3 bases, there was a span of 2 bases. The CDR3 contains 11 residues. CDR3: CASSHGNTIYF. As DNA, the CDR3 is TGTGCCAGCAGTCATGGAAACACCATATATTTT.

The rearrangement uses TRBV30 and TRBJ1-1, with TRBD1 identical over 7 bases. This CDR3 comprises 15 residues. The trim removed 1 base at V and 5 bases at J, leaving 10 bases unmatched. Per the germline V gene, CDR1 is GTSNPN and CDR2 is SVGIG (reference sequence). The CDR3 bases are TGTGCCTGGAGTGCCCGGGACAGCTACTTTACTGAAGCTTTCTTT. Translated, it gives CAWSARDSYFTEAFF. Variable domain in full (rest from reference TRBV30 and TRBJ1-1): SQTIHQWPATLVQPVGSPLSLECTVEGTSNPNLYWYRQAAGRGLQLLFYSVGIGQISSEVPQNLSASRPQDRQFILSSKKLLLSDSGFYLCAWSARDSYFTEAFFGQGTRLTVV.

This rearrangement joins TRBV30 to TRBJ2-7; 9 positions match TRBD2. This CDR3 has 13 amino acids. J gave up 4 bases and V 6 bases, and 7 bases lay outside the gene matches. CDR1 is GTSNPN and CDR2 is SVGIG in the germline V gene (reference sequence). CDR3 nucleotide sequence: TGTGCCTGCCTTTCTAGCGGGACATACGAGCAGTACTTC. Encoded protein: CACLSSGTYEQYF. The full variable domain, in which reference TRBV30 and TRBJ2-7 provide the parts outside the CDR3, is SQTIHQWPATLVQPVGSPLSLECTVEGTSNPNLYWYRQAAGRGLQLLFYSVGIGQISSEVPQNLSASRPQDRQFILSSKKLLLSDSGFYLCACLSSGTYEQYFGPGTRLTVT.

The chain uses TRBV9 and TRBJ2-1; TRBD2 aligns across 8 bases. The CDR3 spans 15 residues. Germline values: CDR1 SGDLS, CDR2 YYNGEE. J lost 7 bases, V lost 0 bases, and 6 bases had no gene match. CDR3 residues: CASSVGGTSENEQFF. For the CDR3, the DNA is TGTGCCAGCAGCGTAGGGGGGACTAGTGAGAATGAGCAGTTCTTC.

The chain links TRBV29-1 to TRBJ2-2, with TRBD2 matching over 8 bases. This CDR3 contains 15 residues. With 3 bases clipped from V and 1 base from J, the junction kept 4 bases outside the gene matches. The germline CDR1 and CDR2 sequences are SQVTM and ANQGSEA. The CDR3 DNA follows: TGCAGCGTTGAGTGGCTAGCGGGGAACACCGGGGAGCTGTTTTTT. It yields the protein CSVEWLAGNTGELFF.

CDR3 sequence (DNA): TGCGCCAGCAGCCCCCGCGGGGACACTTCCTACGAGCAGTACTTC. This translates into CASSPRGDTSYEQYF. The chain links TRBV4-1 to TRBJ2-7, with D perhaps matching TRBD1 or TRBD2 (6 bases each). The CDR3 contains 15 residues. Between the trimmed V and J ends, which lost 4 bases and 1 base, there was a span of 14 bases. CDR1 is MGHRA, CDR2 YSYEKL, per germline.

This rearrangement joins TRBV7-9 to TRBJ2-3; 7 bases fit TRBD2. V lost 5 bases, J lost 2 bases, and 10 bases stayed unmatched. The CDR3 sequence is 16 residues long. Germline CDR1 is SEHNR and CDR2 is FQNEAQ (reference sequence). The CDR3 bases are TGTGCCAGCAGCCCCCGGACTAGTGGGCCCACAGATACGCAGTATTTT. Translated: CASSPRTSGPTDTQYF. The full variable domain, with the rest looked up from reference TRBV7-9 and TRBJ2-3, is DTGVSQNPRHKITKRGQNVTFRCDPISEHNRLYWYRQTLGQGPEFLTYFQNEAQLEKSRLLSDRFSAERPKGSFSTLEIQRTEQGDSAMYLCASSPRTSGPTDTQYFGPGTRLTVL.